The table lists the clone carrying this T cell receptor (beta chain) with a count of one. The entry originates in a study of T cell changes during pregnancy in multiple sclerosis. The CDR3 covers 12 residues. CDR1 is SGHRS and CDR2 is YFSETQ in the germline V gene. V lost 3 bases and J lost 13; bases outside the gene matches: 5. The method was immunoSEQ multiplex PCR; TCRdb's version includes in-frame clones alone and lacks a portion of them. The data show tens of thousands of clones, with under 95% seen just once and more than 4.5% held by the top ten. The chain is built from TRBV5-1 and TRBJ2-1; 9 positions match TRBD1. The TCR originated in a female donor in good health, enrolled as a control in a pregnancy study. Source: peripheral blood, taken in the third trimester of pregnancy. In nucleotides, the CDR3 is TGCGCCAGCAGCTCCGACAGGGGGTACCAGTTCTTC. Its protein is CASSSDRGYQFF.